This T cell receptor beta chain was found in a study of blood T cell repertoires in COVID-19. Study-wide context: The samples span acute and convalescent COVID-19 from the United States, Italy and Spain.

Participant ages covered about 18 to 95 years across 24 US areas. Membership in each cohort depended on participant-reported clinical history. In the original analysis: Amplification of reference gene primers provided the estimated nucleated cell counts. Profiled with immunoSEQ multiplex PCR; TCRdb holds only in-frame clones, not every one. D and trimming come from the DNA, and the V and J calls and clone size come from that table. This sample has under 150,000 clones; over 80% occur once, and the top ten carry 6.2%. Sample: PBMCs or T cells enriched from blood (not recorded which). The clonotype was recovered from a woman aged 40 to 49 who had recovered from COVID-19.

As DNA, the CDR3 is TGTGCCAGCAGCTTAGAGACTAGCGGGATTGGGGGGACAGATACGCAGTATTTT. It specifies CASSLETSGIGGTDTQYF. The chain carries TRBV7-3 and TRBJ2-3; 11 bases agree with TRBD2. The CDR3 is 18 amino acids. CDR1 and CDR2 from the germline V gene are SGHTA and FQGTGA. The V gene end was trimmed by 2 bases and the J gene end by 3 bases; junction bases not matched to a gene: 10.